This T cell receptor (beta chain) was profiled in a study of CD8 T cells in ankylosing spondylitis. Findings and caveats of the study: Fewer than ten highly homologous variants made up a TCR beta motif, and this motif appeared characteristic of ankylosing spondylitis blood. Within matched ankylosing spondylitis synovial fluid, disease-linked clones were reportedly significantly enriched.

Trimming took off 0 bases at V and 4 bases at J, with 17 bases between the two ends. Germline V gives CDR1 SGDLS, CDR2 YYNGEE. The CDR3 runs 17 residues. A remark on this clonotype: What it binds is not known.

Library preparation for TCR beta used quantitative 5'-RACE with molecular barcodes. Each CDR3 protein gets one entry after TCRdb re-called the 5' RACE reads with MiXCR. The sample lists roughly 700,000 distinct CDR3 sequences, around 19% seen once, with about a fifth in the top ten. The sequence was collected from a male donor with ankylosing spondylitis. Sequences were obtained from blood, either unsorted or a sorted T cell fraction (not recorded which). The J gene is TRBJ2-1, the V gene TRBV9, with D maybe TRBD1 (7 bases). The CDR3, as DNA: TGTGCCAGCAGCGTAGGCGGGGCAGGGGGAATTTACAATGAGCAGTTCTTC. Translation gives CASSVGGAGGIYNEQFF.